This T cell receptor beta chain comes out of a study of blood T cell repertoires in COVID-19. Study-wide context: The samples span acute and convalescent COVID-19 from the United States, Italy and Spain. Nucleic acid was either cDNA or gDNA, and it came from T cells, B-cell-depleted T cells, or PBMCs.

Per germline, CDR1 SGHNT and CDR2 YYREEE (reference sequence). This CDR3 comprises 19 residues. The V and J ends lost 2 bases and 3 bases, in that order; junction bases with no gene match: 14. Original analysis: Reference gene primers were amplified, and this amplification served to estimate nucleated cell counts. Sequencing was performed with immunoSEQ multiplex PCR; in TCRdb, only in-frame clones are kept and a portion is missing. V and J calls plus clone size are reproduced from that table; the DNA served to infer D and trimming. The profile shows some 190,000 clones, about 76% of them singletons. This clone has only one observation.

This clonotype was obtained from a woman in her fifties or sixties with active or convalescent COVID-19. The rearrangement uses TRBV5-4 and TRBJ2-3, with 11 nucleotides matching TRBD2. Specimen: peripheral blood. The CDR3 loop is CASSFGWLAGGDGTDTQYF. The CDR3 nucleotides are TGTGCCAGCAGCTTTGGGTGGCTAGCGGGAGGTGATGGGACAGATACGCAGTATTTT.